The 18 T cell receptor beta chains listed next were all sequenced from one sample in a study of beta chain features in type 1 diabetes. Study-level points and caveats: In every one of the four CD4+ subsets, TCRB CDR3s were moderately but significantly shorter in Type 1 diabetes patients.

Every isolated RNA sample was fully reverse transcribed, so sequencing captured expressed TCRB transcripts. TCRdb's copy holds only in-frame clones and misses some; the assay was immunoSEQ multiplex PCR. The sample holds 130,000 or so clones, approximately 10% seen once. Antigens for these TCRs are unknown. Material for sequencing was central memory CD4+ T cells from blood. The origin of the receptors is a man under 40 with type 1 diabetes.

The chain recombines TRBV6-5 with TRBJ2-2, with D perhaps matching TRBD1 (5 bases). This CDR3 comprises 14 residues. Germline V lookup: CDR1 MNHEY, CDR2 SVGAGI. V was shortened by 4 bases and J by 6 bases, with 12 bases between the two germline ends. The CDR3 coding sequence is TGTGCCAGCAGTTTCCAGGGTCTGGCCGGGGAGCTGTTTTTT. Translation: CASSFQGLAGELFF.

V usage is TRBV11-2 and J usage is TRBJ2-3; D is undetermined. Germline V CDR1 and CDR2: SGHAT, FQNNGV. V lost 0 bases and J lost 8, with 6 bases in between. The CDR3 totals 12 residues. The CDR3: CASSLEASTQYF. The CDR3 DNA reads TGTGCCAGCAGCTTAGAGGCAAGTACGCAGTATTTT.

This clone came up a few times. The chain employs TRBV2 and TRBJ2-3; D not resolved. Per germline, CDR1 SNHLY and CDR2 FYNNEI. The CDR3 runs 14 residues. V was clipped by 1 base and J by 5 bases, with 10 bases between them. The CDR3 sequence: CASSEDSNRDTQYF. CDR3 in DNA: TGTGCCAGCAGTGAAGACTCAAACCGAGATACGCAGTATTTT.

This chain uses TRBV18 with TRBJ2-2; D is undetermined. CDR3 length equals 15 residues. Germline V gene data show CDR1 as KGHSH and CDR2 as LQKENI. V lost 1 base to trimming and J lost 0 bases, with 6 bases between them. This chain's CDR3 is CASSPRQANTGELFF. The CDR3 DNA is TGTGCCAGCTCACCACGGCAGGCGAACACCGGGGAGCTGTTTTTT.

This clone was detected a few times. The chain links TRBV5-1 to TRBJ2-5; 13 bases line up with TRBD2. V shed 4 bases, J shed 0 bases, and the junction held 6 bases outside the gene matches. This CDR3 has 17 amino acids. Germline assignment: CDR1 SGHRS and CDR2 YFSETQ. This CDR3 reads CASSPGLAGVYQETQYF. The CDR3 DNA follows: TGCGCCAGCAGCCCTGGACTAGCGGGGGTGTACCAAGAGACCCAGTACTTC. The whole variable domain, filled in from reference TRBV5-1 and TRBJ2-5, reads KAGVTQTPRYLIKTRGQQVTLSCSPISGHRSVSWYQQTPGQGLQFLFEYFSETQRNKGNFPGRFSGRQFSNSRSEMNVSTLELGDSALYLCASSPGLAGVYQETQYFGPGTRLLVL.

This clone was recorded many times. CDR3 coding DNA: TGTGCCAGCAGTGAAGAGCGGTACGGCACAGATACGCAGTATTTT. Translation: CASSEERYGTDTQYF. The chain is built from TRBV2 and TRBJ2-3; D might be TRBD2 (5 bases). The CDR3 length is 15 residues. The V end was cut by 1 base, the J end by 1 base, with 9 bases between. Looked up from germline, CDR1 is SNHLY and CDR2 is FYNNEI.

The chain joins TRBV30 to TRBJ2-5, with 7 bases identical to TRBD2. Germline loops: CDR1 GTSNPN, CDR2 SVGIG (reference sequence). The CDR3 extends over 13 amino acids. The V gene end was trimmed by 0 bases and the J gene end by 5 bases; junction bases not matched to a gene: 3. CDR3 DNA: TGTGCCTGGAGTGTCAGGCGGGGGGAGACCCAGTACTTC. As protein: CAWSVRRGETQYF.

The chain uses TRBV12-2 and TRBJ2-7; the table names TRBD1, a call not compared with the DNA. TRBV12-2 is reported as a pseudogene. The CDR3 is 14 amino acids. Here the CDR3 DNA reads TGTGCAAGGCAGGGGGGACAGGGGACTTACGAGCAGTACTTC. Translating it yields CARQGGQGTYEQYF.

This clone showed up just a few times. This chain links TRBV11-2 with TRBJ2-5; a weak D match, TRBD2 (6 bases). Germline CDR1 SGHAT, CDR2 FQNNGV. This CDR3 region has 14 residues. With 6 bases removed from V and 1 base from J, the gap between germline ends came to 12 bases. The CDR3 spells CASRAGTGQETQYF. The CDR3 bases are TGTGCCAGCAGGGCAGGGACTGGCCAAGAGACCCAGTACTTC.

This chain connects TRBV2 to TRBJ1-1; D is possibly TRBD1 (5 bases). The CDR3 is 12 amino acids. V shed 10 bases and J shed 4 bases, with 13 bases lying between them. CDR1 and CDR2 (germline): SNHLY, FYNNEI. The CDR3 region has the DNA TGTGCCACAGTTACAAGGGGCACTGAAGCTTTCTTT. It specifies CATVTRGTEAFF. The full variable domain, completed using reference TRBV2 and TRBJ1-1, is EPEVTQTPSHQVTQMGQEVILRCVPISNHLYFYWYRQILGQKVEFLVSFYNNEISEKSEIFDDQFSVERPDGSNFTLKIRSTKLEDSAMYFCATVTRGTEAFFGQGTRLTVV.

V usage is TRBV5-1 and J usage is TRBJ1-6; TRBD1 matches at 7 bases. The CDR3 covers 16 residues. Germline lookup yields CDR1 SGHRS and CDR2 YFSETQ. V shed 4 bases, J shed 7 bases, and the junction held 11 bases outside the gene matches. The CDR3 coding sequence is TGCGCCAGCAGCGCCGTAACGACAGGGCTCAATTCACCCCTCCACTTT. As protein: CASSAVTTGLNSPLHF.

This clone was observed a handful of times. V gene TRBV5-1 combines with J gene TRBJ2-1, with TRBD2 matching over 10 bases. CDR1 and CDR2 from the germline V gene are SGHRS and YFSETQ. The CDR3 covers 16 residues. V shed 4 bases, J shed 1 base, and the junction held 5 bases outside the gene matches. The CDR3 region is CASSVTSGASYNEQFF. The DNA for the CDR3 is TGCGCCAGCAGCGTAACTAGCGGGGCATCCTACAATGAGCAGTTCTTC.

This clone was observed a few times. The genes are TRBV2 and TRBJ1-1; 8 bases line up with TRBD1. The CDR3 length is 14 residues. V shed 5 bases and J 4 bases; nucleotides not matched to a gene: 6. The V gene's germline CDR1 is SNHLY and CDR2 FYNNEI. CDR3 DNA: TGTGCCAGCAGTACGGACAGGGATGGCACTGAAGCTTTCTTT. Its protein is CASSTDRDGTEAFF.

This clone was seen more than once but under ten times. The gene calls are TRBV7-9 and TRBJ2-2; TRBD1 is a possible D gene (5 bases). This CDR3 comprises 14 residues. The V end was cut by 7 bases, the J end by 7 bases, with 16 bases between. Per germline, CDR1 SEHNR and CDR2 FQNEAQ (reference sequence). CDR3 coding DNA: TGTGCCAGCAACCTATATGGGGCCATCGGGGAGCTGTTTTTT. Its translation is CASNLYGAIGELFF.

The CDR3 spells CAWTKGQGSTEAFF. The CDR3 DNA sequence: TGTGCCTGGACCAAAGGACAGGGGAGCACTGAAGCTTTCTTT. The chain employs TRBV30 and TRBJ1-1; the match to TRBD1 covers 9 bases. Germline loops: CDR1 GTSNPN, CDR2 SVGIG (reference sequence). The CDR3 has 14 amino acids. The V and J ends lost 4 bases and 4 bases, in that order; junction bases with no gene match: 7.

V usage is TRBV28 and J usage is TRBJ1-2; TRBD1 aligns across 8 bases. Germline V lookup: CDR1 MDHEN, CDR2 SYDVKM. V was pared by 7 bases and J by 6 bases, with 10 bases of the junction left unmatched. The CDR3 is 14 residues long. DNA for the CDR3: TGTGCCAGCACCCTCTCAGGGGGCAATAATGGCTACACCTTC. Amino acids: CASTLSGGNNGYTF.

V gene TRBV5-6 combines with J gene TRBJ2-3, with TRBD1 as a possible D gene (5 bases). The CDR3 consists of 13 residues. Trimming left V 0 bases short and J 7 bases short, with 9 bases between. Germline CDR1 and CDR2: SGHDT and YYEEEE. The CDR3 sequence is CASSLGQGNTQYF. The CDR3, as DNA: TGTGCCAGCAGCTTGGGTCAGGGAAATACGCAGTATTTT.

This clone was counted many times. CDR3 sequence reads: CASSGRGGQPQHF. The CDR3 nucleotides read TGTGCCAGCAGTGGCAGGGGCGGACAGCCCCAGCATTTT. The genes are TRBV2 and TRBJ1-5, with D possibly TRBD1 on 6 matching bases. The germline V gene has CDR1 SNHLY and CDR2 FYNNEI. V lost 4 bases to trimming and J lost 7 bases, with 11 bases between them. The CDR3 extends over 13 amino acids.